This T cell receptor beta chain came from a study of shared clonotypes between healthy human individuals (dated by TCRdb to 2020 to 2021). Concerning the study at large: The cohort included three men and a couple of women between 18 and 49 years of age. Between about 0.85 and 9.5 billion PBMCs per donor were obtained by leukapheresis. To increase sequencing depth and limit assay-specific biases, different laboratories used diverse techniques to prepare libraries and sequence TCR repertoires. Per donor, three plates each were used for CD4 naive and CD4 memory, two for CD8 naive, and one for CD8 memory. Blood TCR repertoires of four to six healthy adults were deeply sequenced to estimate repertoire size and the extent of clonotype sharing between individuals.

Based on the germline V gene, the CDR1 and CDR2 sequences are SGDLS and YYNGEE. The trim is 1 base for V and 3 bases for J, with a gap of 11 bases between the germline ends. The cysteine opens and the phenylalanine closes a CDR3 of 15 amino acids. Just CDR3 DNA is preserved here, 45 bases in frame from base 1. Donors were healthy HIV-negative adults with no recently reported acute infections or vaccinations. All donors were Caucasian adults living in Nashville, Tennessee, USA. CD4+ T cells were enriched by magnetic negative selection; naive cells were then positively selected on CD45RA, and the negative fraction formed the memory subset. Blood was obtained by leukapheresis, after which PBMCs were separated by Ficoll-Histopaque density gradient centrifugation and cryopreserved in liquid nitrogen vapor phase. Analytical flow cytometry was used to check the purity and quantity of every magnetically sorted T cell population. Genomic DNA was isolated from each sorted fraction and quantified by UV absorbance on a Nanodrop 2000c.

Overall study outcomes, separate from this receptor: Rarefaction of sorted-subset datasets indicated incomplete sequencing despite the large sequencing depth. Only blood was sampled, and tissue TCR repertoires likely differ from those in blood. Approximately 5% of naive CD4, 3.5% of naive CD8, around 2.3% of memory CD4, and 0.4% of memory CD8 clonotypes were shared across several donors. Based on pairwise subsampling, the degree of clonotype sharing among donors was expected to be affected by sequencing depth. Compared with non-shared clonotypes, clonotypes shared by all four sorted-subset donors had higher generation probabilities. Because the study included only a small number of donors, the genetic and exposure-history diversity represented was limited. Estimated clonotype richness was generally larger for naive than for memory subsets.

TCR CDR3 regions were amplified from genomic DNA by multiplex PCR using the deep immunoSEQ assay. Extracted genomic DNA from each cell subset was spread evenly across all wells of several immunoSEQ 96-well plates, with each plate serving as a replicate. Each replicate PCR for sorted subsets received about 0.2 ug genomic DNA, equal to roughly 33,000 T cell genomes. Purified libraries were measured with a Qubit 3.0 fluorometer, size-checked on a Bioanalyzer 2100, and measured again with the KAPA Library Quantification kit. Every immunoSEQ 96-well plate was sequenced on a separate single-read 150-cycle Illumina NextSeq 550 flow cell. The paper's data handling went like this. Because the immunoSEQ output included only junctional sequences and no quality scores, the filtering could not be the same as the filtering used for full-length reads. Sequences were annotated with PyIR, a Python wrapper for IgBLAST v1.9, and V/J genes and CDR3 were assigned using IMGT germline references. Reads with weak V/J assignments (E-value above 1e-6), missing CDR3, stop codons, out-of-frame junctions, or ambiguous translated residues were removed. A V3J clonotype was defined by an identical inferred V gene, J gene, and CDR3 amino acid sequence. Percentage overlap between repertoires was calculated by dividing the number of shared unique clonotypes by the size of the smaller repertoire. Three approaches were used to assess repertoire richness: RTK rarefaction, the Chao1 estimator, and Recon v2.1 estimates of unobserved clonotypes. OLGA was used to compute generation probabilities for all TCRbeta clonotypes that the gDNA method yielded from a few donors. TCRdb obtained this table from immuneACCESS and retained in-frame rearrangements with V and J assigned. These tables miss some clones; where compared with another copy, unresolved V genes account for less than half of the shortfall, and the remainder is unexplained. V, J and clone size are taken as reported in that table, and D and trimming were inferred from the DNA itself. The sample profile shows around 700,000 clones; approximately 73% of them were found once. In total, the top ten clones hold more than 1.5% of the sample.

About this clone: Its specific antigen is unknown. The record has no base qualities; no much larger clone is one base away.

The TCR sequence derives from a woman aged 25 to 39 in good health. The rearrangement combines TRBV9 with TRBJ2-1; the D gene is perhaps TRBD2, from 6 matching bases. Sequenced: memory CD4+ T cells sorted from blood. The cell subset or site label of this sample denotes: CD45RA-negative fraction. The CDR3 reads CASSVQGGGYNEQFF. In nucleotide form, the sequence is TGTGCCAGCAGCGTACAGGGAGGAGGCTACAATGAGCAGTTCTTC. Full variable domain (CDR3 extended with the reference TRBV9 and TRBJ2-1 proteins): DSGVTQTPKHLITATGQRVTLRCSPRSGDLSVYWYQQSLDQGLQFLIQYYNGEERAKGNILERFSAQQFPDLHSELNLSSLELGDSALYFCASSVQGGGYNEQFFGPGTRLTVL.